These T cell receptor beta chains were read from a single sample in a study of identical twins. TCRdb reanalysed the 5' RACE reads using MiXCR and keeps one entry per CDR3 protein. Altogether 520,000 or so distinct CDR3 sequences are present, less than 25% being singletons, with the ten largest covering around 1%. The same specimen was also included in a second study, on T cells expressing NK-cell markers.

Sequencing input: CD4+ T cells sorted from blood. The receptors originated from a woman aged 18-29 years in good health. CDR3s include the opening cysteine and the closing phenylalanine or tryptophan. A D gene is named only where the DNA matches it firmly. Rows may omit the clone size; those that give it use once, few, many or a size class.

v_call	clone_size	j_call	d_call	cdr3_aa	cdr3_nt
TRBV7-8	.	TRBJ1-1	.	CASRGDEGLTEAFF	TGTGCCAGCAGGGGGGATGAAGGCCTCACTGAAGCTTTCTTT
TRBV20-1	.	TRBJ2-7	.	CSASGTDRYEQYF	TGCAGTGCTAGTGGGACCGACCGCTACGAGCAGTACTTC
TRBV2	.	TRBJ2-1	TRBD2	CASSSGRAGSEQFF	TGTGCCAGCTCTAGCGGGAGGGCCGGTAGTGAGCAGTTCTTC
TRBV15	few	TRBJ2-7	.	CATSRETGSYEQYF	TGTGCCACCAGCAGAGAAACAGGGTCCTACGAGCAGTACTTC
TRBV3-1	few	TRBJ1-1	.	CASSQEGGTEAFF	TGTGCCAGCAGCCAAGAAGGGGGAACTGAAGCTTTCTTT
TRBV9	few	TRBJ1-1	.	CASSVDPLTPNTEAFF	TGTGCCAGCAGCGTAGACCCATTAACCCCGAACACTGAAGCTTTCTTT
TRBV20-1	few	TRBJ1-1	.	CSTAGDTEAFF	TGCAGTACGGCCGGGGACACTGAAGCTTTCTTT
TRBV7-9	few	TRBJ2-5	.	CASSFFEMETQYF	TGTGCCAGCAGCTTTTTTGAAATGGAGACCCAGTACTTC
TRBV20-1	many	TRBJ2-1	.	CSARTGAYNEQFF	TGCAGTGCTAGAACCGGTGCCTACAATGAGCAGTTCTTC
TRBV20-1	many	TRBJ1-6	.	CSARAQQAGRQYSPLHF	TGCAGTGCTAGAGCTCAACAGGCAGGTCGGCAGTATTCACCCCTCCACTTT
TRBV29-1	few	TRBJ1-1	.	CSTGKGPLNTEAFF	TGCAGCACGGGTAAGGGTCCGCTTAACACTGAAGCTTTCTTT
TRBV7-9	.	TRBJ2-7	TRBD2	CASSHRETGGYEQYF	TGTGCCAGCAGCCACCGGGAGACGGGGGGCTACGAGCAGTACTTC
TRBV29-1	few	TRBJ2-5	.	CSASDTSGYQETQYF	TGCAGCGCTAGCGATACCTCAGGGTACCAAGAGACCCAGTACTTC
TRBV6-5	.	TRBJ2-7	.	CASSYIAGTPPEQYF	TGTGCCAGCAGTTACATAGCCGGGACCCCCCCCGAGCAGTACTTC
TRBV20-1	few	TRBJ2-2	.	CSARMGSTGELFF	TGCAGTGCCCGAATGGGGAGCACCGGGGAGCTGTTTTTT
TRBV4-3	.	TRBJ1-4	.	CASSQRGRAINEKLFF	TGCGCCAGCAGCCAACGCGGACGGGCGATTAATGAAAAACTGTTTTTT
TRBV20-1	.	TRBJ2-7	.	CSARDRRHSYEQYF	TGCAGTGCTAGGGACAGACGACACTCCTACGAGCAGTACTTC
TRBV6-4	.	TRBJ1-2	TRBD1	CASSRDRDGSGYTF	TGTGCCAGCAGCCGGGACAGGGACGGCTCTGGCTACACCTTC
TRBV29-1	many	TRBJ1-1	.	CSGDQMRAFF	TGCAGCGGGGACCAGATGCGGGCTTTCTTT
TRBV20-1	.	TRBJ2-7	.	CSVARGDSLYEQYF	TGCAGTGTGGCAAGGGGGGACTCTCTCTACGAGCAGTACTTC
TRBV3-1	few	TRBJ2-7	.	CASSQGVTNF	TGTGCCAGCAGCCAAGGCGTTACGAACTTC
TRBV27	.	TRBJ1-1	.	CASSLLGPLSNTEAFF	TGTGCCAGCAGTTTATTGGGTCCTTTATCGAACACTGAAGCTTTCTTT
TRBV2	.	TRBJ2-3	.	CASRLRDFASTDTQYF	TGTGCCAGCAGACTTCGGGACTTCGCTAGCACAGATACGCAGTATTTT
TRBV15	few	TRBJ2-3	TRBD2	CATSAPAGGRTDTQYF	TGTGCCACCAGCGCCCCAGCGGGAGGACGCACAGATACGCAGTATTTT
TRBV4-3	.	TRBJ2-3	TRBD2	CASSQDWKRELTDTQYF	TGCGCCAGCAGCCAAGATTGGAAGCGGGAGCTAACAGATACGCAGTATTTT
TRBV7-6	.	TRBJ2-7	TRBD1	CASSPRTGFLSYEQYF	TGTGCCAGCAGCCCCCGGACAGGGTTCCTGAGTTACGAGCAGTACTTC
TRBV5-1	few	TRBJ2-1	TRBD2	CASSIRRLAGGNEQFF	TGCGCCAGCAGCATTCGACGACTAGCGGGAGGGAATGAGCAGTTCTTC
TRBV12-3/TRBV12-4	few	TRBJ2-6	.	CASRHENTGANVLTF	TGTGCCAGCAGACACGAGAATACTGGGGCCAACGTCCTGACTTTC
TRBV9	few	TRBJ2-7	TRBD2	CASSVGSSGAWDEQYF	TGTGCCAGCAGCGTAGGATCTAGCGGGGCTTGGGACGAGCAGTACTTC
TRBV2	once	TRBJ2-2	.	CASSDDTGELFF	TGTGCCAGCAGTGATGACACCGGGGAGCTGTTTTTT
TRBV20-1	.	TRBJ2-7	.	CSARDPGTYEQYF	TGCAGTGCTAGAGATCCAGGGACCTACGAGCAGTACTTC
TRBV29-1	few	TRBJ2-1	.	CSVVAQGPEFF	TGCAGCGTTGTAGCTCAAGGGCCGGAGTTCTTC
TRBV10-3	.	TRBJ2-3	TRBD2	CAIKGSGGGTDTQYF	TGTGCCATCAAAGGCAGCGGGGGGGGCACAGATACGCAGTATTTT
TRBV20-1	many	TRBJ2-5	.	CSAARQETQYF	TGCAGTGCCGCGAGACAAGAGACCCAGTACTTC
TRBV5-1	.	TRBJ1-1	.	CASSLREGKGTEAFF	TGCGCCAGCAGCTTGAGGGAGGGGAAGGGCACTGAAGCTTTCTTT
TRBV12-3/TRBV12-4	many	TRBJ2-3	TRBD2	CASSLTSGGQDTQYF	TGTGCCAGCAGCTTGACTAGCGGGGGTCAAGATACGCAGTATTTT
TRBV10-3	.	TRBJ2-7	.	CAIKSGSREGSYEQYF	TGTGCCATCAAGTCCGGGTCCCGCGAAGGCTCCTACGAGCAGTACTTC
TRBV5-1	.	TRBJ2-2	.	CASSLGQGERFF	TGCGCCAGCAGCTTGGGCCAAGGGGAGCGGTTTTTT
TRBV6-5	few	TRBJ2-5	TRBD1	CASSYQQGSAETQYF	TGTGCCAGCAGTTACCAACAGGGGAGTGCAGAGACCCAGTACTTC
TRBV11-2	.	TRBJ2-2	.	CASSLFGLGELFF	TGTGCCAGCAGCTTATTCGGCTTGGGGGAGCTGTTTTTT
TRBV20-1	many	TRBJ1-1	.	CSARYVRGRAEAFF	TGCAGTGCTAGATATGTCCGGGGGCGGGCTGAAGCTTTCTTT
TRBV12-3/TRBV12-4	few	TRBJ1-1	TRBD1	CASSSDRGEAFF	TGTGCCAGCAGTTCCGACAGGGGGGAAGCTTTCTTT
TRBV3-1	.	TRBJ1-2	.	CASSQVTRRAGYTF	TGTGCCAGCAGCCAAGTCACAAGGCGGGCTGGCTACACCTTC